The 21 T cell receptor beta chains below come from one sample, sequenced in a study of CD8 T cells in ankylosing spondylitis. Study-level points and caveats: Typical of ankylosing spondylitis blood, it appeared, was a TCR beta motif of several highly homologous variants.

TCRdb processed the 5' RACE reads anew with MiXCR; each CDR3 protein has one entry. The sample yields about 420,000 distinct CDR3 sequences, about 22% seen once. These receptors' targets are unknown. The sequenced material came from blood, either unsorted or a sorted T cell fraction (not recorded which). These receptor sequences come from a male donor with ankylosing spondylitis.

This clonotype has more than one count but fewer than ten. This sequence joins TRBV27 and TRBJ1-5; maybe TRBD1 (5 bases). In germline, CDR1 is MNHEY, CDR2 SMNVEV (reference sequence). V was clipped by 4 bases and J by 3 bases, with 16 bases between them. The length of the CDR3 is 16 residues. CDR3 coding DNA: TGTGCCAGCAGTTCGACCCGGACATCCTTCAATCAGCCCCAGCATTTT. The encoded protein is CASSSTRTSFNQPQHF.

This clonotype was picked up a small number of times. The rearrangement links TRBV25-1 to TRBJ2-1; D possibly corresponds to TRBD2 (5 bases). V lost 0 bases to trimming and J lost 3 bases, with 6 bases between them. Per germline, CDR1 MGHDK and CDR2 SYGVNS. The CDR3 covers 14 residues. The CDR3 DNA is TGTGCCAGCAGTGAATACAGCGGCTACAATGAGCAGTTCTTC. This sequence encodes CASSEYSGYNEQFF.

The chain uses TRBV18 and TRBJ2-7, with 8 bases identical to TRBD2. The CDR3 runs 15 residues. The trim removed 6 bases at V and 3 bases at J, leaving 10 bases unmatched. CDR1 and CDR2 (germline): KGHSH, LQKENI. The CDR3 region is CASSTSGSEGYEQYF. The CDR3 DNA sequence: TGTGCCAGCTCCACTAGCGGTTCGGAAGGCTACGAGCAGTACTTC.

The J gene is TRBJ2-5, the V gene TRBV29-1; 7 nucleotides agree with TRBD2. The CDR3 sequence is 13 residues long. The germline V gene encodes CDR1 SQVTM and CDR2 ANQGSEA. The CDR3 here is CSHDPRGGETQYF. The DNA of the CDR3 is TGCAGTCATGACCCCCGGGGAGGGGAGACCCAGTACTTC.

V is TRBV14 and J is TRBJ1-3; maybe TRBD1 (6 bases). CDR1 SGHDN and CDR2 FVKESK come from the germline V gene. The V and J ends lost 1 base and 3 bases respectively, with 13 bases between them. The CDR3 runs 16 residues. As DNA, the CDR3 is TGTGCCAGCAGCCAAGCAACAGGGATGAATGGAAACACCATATATTTT. This gives the protein CASSQATGMNGNTIYF.

This clonotype was recorded at least ten times. The chain combines TRBV20-1 with TRBJ2-5; perhaps D is TRBD1 or TRBD2 (5 bases each). Trimming shortened V by 6 bases and J by 10 bases, and 15 bases separated the two germline ends. CDR1 and CDR2 (germline): DFQATT, SNEGSKA (reference sequence). The CDR3 is 11 amino acids. CDR3 DNA sequence: TGCAGTGCGGGACCATCGCTTATCCAGTACTTC. Amino acid sequence: CSAGPSLIQYF.

The chain uses TRBV6-1 and TRBJ1-3; D is uncertain. The CDR3 is 15 residues long. Per germline, CDR1 MNHNS and CDR2 SASEGT. Trimming removed 8 bases from V and 3 bases from J, with 17 bases in between. CDR3 in DNA: TGTGCCAGCTCCTCGTTGACTCACGGTGGAAACACCATATATTTT. It encodes CASSSLTHGGNTIYF.

There are a few counts of this clonotype. The CDR3 region is CASSPALSTDTQYF. The CDR3 nucleotides are TGTGCCAGCAGCCCAGCCCTTAGCACAGATACGCAGTATTTT. The chain joins TRBV7-3 to TRBJ2-3; no firm D call. The V gene lost 5 bases and the J gene lost 0 bases, with 9 bases spanning the gap. Germline assignment: CDR1 SGHTA and CDR2 FQGTGA. The CDR3 sequence is 14 residues long.

The CDR3 loop reads CSVSGGSGANVLTF. The CDR3 region has the DNA TGCAGCGTATCAGGGGGCTCTGGGGCCAACGTCCTGACTTTC. J is TRBJ2-6 and V is TRBV29-1, with TRBD1 identical over 7 bases. V lost 6 bases and J lost 0; bases outside the gene matches: 2. Germline CDR1 SQVTM, CDR2 ANQGSEA. The CDR3 length is 14 residues.

This clonotype was seen a handful of times. Sequence at one end of the junction differs from germline and may be a read error. The CDR3 spells CASTPRDRTNSEAFF. Here the CDR3 DNA reads TGTGCCAGCACCCCCCGGGACAGAACGAACTCTGAAGCTTTCTTT. The J gene is TRBJ1-1, the V gene TRBV12-3 or TRBV12-4, with 7 bases matching TRBD1. The CDR3 has 15 amino acids.

This chain uses TRBV2 with TRBJ2-5; weak D call: TRBD1 (5 bases). Germline CDR1 and CDR2: SNHLY and FYNNEI. V dropped 9 bases and J dropped 2 bases, with 16 bases sitting between them. This CDR3 contains 14 residues. CDR3 region: CASTGLRRQETQYF. The CDR3 region has the DNA TGTGCCAGTACAGGTTTGAGGAGACAAGAGACCCAGTACTTC.

This clonotype was recorded a few times. This chain uses TRBV3-1 with TRBJ2-1; 12 bases agree with TRBD2. CDR3 length: 15 residues. Trimming at V came to 1 base and at J to 6 bases, leaving 1 base not matched to a gene. Germline V gene lookup returns CDR1 LGHDT and CDR2 YNNKEL (reference sequence). DNA of the CDR3: TGTGCCAGCAGCCAAGGGACTAGCGGGATCAATGAGCAGTTCTTC. Translated, it gives CASSQGTSGINEQFF.

This clonotype was observed a handful of times. This chain uses TRBV5-1 with TRBJ1-4, with TRBD1 matching over 7 bases. Losses at the gene ends were 4 bases for V and 8 bases for J; bases not matched to a gene: 8. From germline, CDR1 is SGHRS and CDR2 YFSETQ. This CDR3 has 14 residues. CDR3 coding DNA: TGCGCCAGCAGCGTATCGGGACAGAGAGAAAAACTGTTTTTT. This codes for CASSVSGQREKLFF.

This clonotype has a single count. In DNA, the CDR3 is TGTGCCAGCAGTGAAATCGAGGGGGCGGGGTACAATGAGCAGTTCTTC. This codes for CASSEIEGAGYNEQFF. The rearrangement links TRBV6-1 to TRBJ2-1; weak D call: TRBD1 (7 bases). This CDR3 region has 16 residues. V lost 2 bases, J lost 4 bases, and 15 bases lay in between. Germline-derived CDR1 and CDR2 are MNHNS and SASEGT.

This clonotype was seen repeatedly, ten times or more. The rearrangement uses TRBV12-3 or TRBV12-4 and TRBJ2-3; 12 bases agree with TRBD2. The CDR3 is 17 residues long. J gave up 6 bases and V 4 bases, and 11 bases lay outside the gene matches. CDR3 sequence: CASSSTGLAGRVDTQYF. The CDR3 region has the DNA TGTGCCAGCAGTTCCACCGGACTAGCGGGAAGGGTGGATACGCAGTATTTT.

The chain joins TRBV5-1 to TRBJ2-2; 11 positions agree with TRBD2. The V gene's germline CDR1 is SGHRS and CDR2 YFSETQ. V was clipped by 0 bases and J by 6 bases; unmatched bases: 10. The CDR3 has 18 residues. CDR3 protein: CASSLVAEASGRPGELFF. Here the CDR3 DNA reads TGCGCCAGCAGCTTGGTGGCAGAAGCTAGCGGGAGGCCCGGGGAGCTGTTTTTT.

This rearrangement joins TRBV9 to TRBJ1-2; D may be TRBD1 (5 bases). The CDR3 extends over 14 amino acids. V lost 6 bases to trimming and J lost 4 bases, with 16 bases between them. The germline CDR1 and CDR2 sequences are SGDLS and YYNGEE. This chain's CDR3 is CASNKHQGGYGYTF. As DNA, the CDR3 is TGTGCCAGCAACAAGCATCAGGGTGGCTATGGCTACACCTTC.

The V call is TRBV5-1, the J call TRBJ2-2; TRBD2 is a possible D gene (5 bases). Germline V gene lookup returns CDR1 SGHRS and CDR2 YFSETQ. The CDR3 runs 15 residues. Trimming removed 3 bases from V and 2 bases from J, with 11 bases in between. CDR3 amino acids: CASSWGGGNTGELFF. CDR3 sequence (DNA): TGCGCCAGCAGCTGGGGTGGAGGAAACACCGGGGAGCTGTTTTTT.

The chain recombines TRBV28 with TRBJ1-1; D may be TRBD1 (5 bases). The CDR3 has 13 amino acids. V gave up 5 bases and J gave up 9 bases, with 16 bases separating them. The germline V gene has CDR1 MDHEN and CDR2 SYDVKM. Here the CDR3 DNA reads TGTGCCAGCAGTGAAATGGGGACCGGAAAAGCTTTCTTT. Its protein product is CASSEMGTGKAFF.

In its sample, this clonotype was seen a few times. This chain joins TRBV20-1 and TRBJ2-2; the D gene is possibly TRBD2 (5 bases). Germline CDR1 is DFQATT and CDR2 is SNEGSKA (reference sequence). This CDR3 has 14 amino acids. Trimming left V 4 bases short and J 6 bases short, with 15 bases between. Written as DNA, the CDR3 is TGCAGTGCTATCCTCGGCCGGGGTGCCGGGGAGCTGTTTTTT. Protein sequence: CSAILGRGAGELFF.

The chain joins TRBV5-1 to TRBJ2-5; D may be TRBD1 or TRBD2 (5 bases each). V lost 4 bases and J 1 base, leaving 14 bases between the germline ends. The CDR3 runs 15 residues. The V gene's germline CDR1 is SGHRS and CDR2 YFSETQ. For the CDR3, the DNA is TGCGCCAGCAGCACCGAGGGGACCCGCCAAGAGACCCAGTACTTC. Protein: CASSTEGTRQETQYF.